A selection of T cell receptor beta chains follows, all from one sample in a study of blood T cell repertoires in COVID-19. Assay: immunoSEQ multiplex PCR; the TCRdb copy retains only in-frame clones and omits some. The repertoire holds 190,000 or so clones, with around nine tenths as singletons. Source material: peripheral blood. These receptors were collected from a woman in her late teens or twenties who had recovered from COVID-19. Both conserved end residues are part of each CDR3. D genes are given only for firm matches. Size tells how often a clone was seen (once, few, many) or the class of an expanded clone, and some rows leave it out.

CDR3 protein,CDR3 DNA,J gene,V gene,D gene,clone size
CASSPFGGSGNTIYF,TGTGCCAGCAGCCCCTTCGGCGGCTCTGGAAACACCATATATTTT,TRBJ1-3,TRBV9,-,-
CASSSRQGAHGYTF,TGTGCCAGCAGCTCCAGACAGGGAGCACACGGCTACACCTTC,TRBJ1-2,TRBV7-9,TRBD1,-
CASSLAGPTSTIYF,TGTGCCAGCAGCTTAGCCGGGCCCACTAGCACCATATATTTT,TRBJ1-3,TRBV11-2,-,-
CASSPTGGNTEAFF,TGCGCCAGCAGTCCGACAGGGGGGAACACTGAAGCTTTCTTT,TRBJ1-1,TRBV4-3,TRBD1,-
CASWDRRNTEAFF,TGTGCCAGCTGGGACAGGAGGAACACTGAAGCTTTCTTT,TRBJ1-1,TRBV19,TRBD1,once
CASSQDGGRGTEAFF,TGCGCCAGCAGCCAAGATGGGGGCAGGGGCACTGAAGCTTTCTTT,TRBJ1-1,TRBV4-3,-,-
CASSPLAGYNEQFF,TGTGCCAGCAGCCCTCTAGCGGGTTACAATGAGCAGTTCTTC,TRBJ2-1,TRBV14,TRBD2,few
CASSQVRGGYTF,TGTGCCAGCAGCCAAGTAAGGGGGGGCTACACCTTC,TRBJ1-2,TRBV4-2,-,-
CATSDSPGHDHTDTQYF,TGTGCCACCAGTGATTCCCCAGGACACGACCACACAGATACGCAGTATTTT,TRBJ2-3,TRBV24-1,-,-
CASSQQGLNTEAFF,TGTGCCAGCAGCCAACAGGGGTTGAACACTGAAGCTTTCTTT,TRBJ1-1,TRBV14,-,-
CASSLGPGQGGYTF,TGTGCCAGCAGCTTGGGACCGGGACAGGGGGGCTACACCTTC,TRBJ1-2,TRBV7-9,TRBD1,-
CASSLRGGARGDTQYF,TGCGCCAGCAGCTTGCGCGGGGGGGCCCGGGGAGATACGCAGTATTTT,TRBJ2-3,TRBV5-1,TRBD2,-
CASTDKPGHPSGGYTF,TGTGCCAGCACCGATAAACCGGGACACCCCTCGGGTGGCTACACCTTC,TRBJ1-2,TRBV11-1,-,-
CASSLGPGDTGELFF,TGTGCCAGCAGTTTGGGCCCCGGGGACACCGGGGAGCTGTTTTTT,TRBJ2-2,TRBV2,-,-
CASTSRAGYGYTF,TGCGCCAGCACCAGCAGGGCCGGCTATGGCTACACCTTC,TRBJ1-2,TRBV5-1,-,-
CSLTANYGYTF,TGCAGCCTTACAGCTAACTATGGCTACACCTTC,TRBJ1-2,TRBV20-1,-,-
CASSQLGAPDTQYF,TGCGCCAGCAGCCAGTTAGGGGCCCCGGATACGCAGTATTTT,TRBJ2-3,TRBV4-1,-,-
CASSITGGIDEQFF,TGTGCCAGTAGTATAACAGGGGGGATAGATGAGCAGTTCTTC,TRBJ2-1,TRBV19,TRBD1,-
CASSFRDRDHGYTF,TGTGCCAGCAGTTTCCGGGACAGGGACCATGGCTACACCTTC,TRBJ1-2,TRBV28,TRBD1,-
CASSASAGAYNEQFF,TGTGCCAGCAGCGCCTCGGCGGGAGCCTACAATGAGCAGTTCTTC,TRBJ2-1,TRBV7-2,TRBD2,-
CASLPGHPGIYNEQFF,TGTGCCAGCCTCCCGGGACATCCCGGTATATACAATGAGCAGTTCTTC,TRBJ2-1,TRBV27,-,-
CASSLSGGTHETQYF,TGTGCCAGCAGCTTATCGGGAGGCACACACGAGACCCAGTACTTC,TRBJ2-5,TRBV5-8,TRBD2,few